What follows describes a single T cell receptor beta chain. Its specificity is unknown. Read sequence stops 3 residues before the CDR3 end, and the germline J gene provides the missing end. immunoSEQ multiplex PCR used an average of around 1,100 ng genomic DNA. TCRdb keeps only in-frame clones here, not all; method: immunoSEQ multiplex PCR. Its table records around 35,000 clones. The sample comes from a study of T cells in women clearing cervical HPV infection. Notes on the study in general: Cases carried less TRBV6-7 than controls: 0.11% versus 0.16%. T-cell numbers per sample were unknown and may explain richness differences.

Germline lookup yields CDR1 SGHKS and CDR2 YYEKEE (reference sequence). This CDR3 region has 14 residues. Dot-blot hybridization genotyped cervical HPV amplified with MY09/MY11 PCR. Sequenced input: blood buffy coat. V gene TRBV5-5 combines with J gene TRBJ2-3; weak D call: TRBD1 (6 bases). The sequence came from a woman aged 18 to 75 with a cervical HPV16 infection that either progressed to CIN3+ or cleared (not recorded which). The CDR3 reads CASSLEAGEETQYF. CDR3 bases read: TGTGCCAGCAGCTTGGAAGCAGGGGAAGAGACG.